This T cell receptor beta chain was sequenced during a study of T-cell memory formation after mild COVID-19. Whole-study context: Among the donors, TCR clusters were largely specific to each donor.

CDR3 length: 9 residues. V dropped 10 bases and J dropped 5 bases, with 3 bases sitting between them. Germline CDR1 and CDR2: SGHVS and FNYEAQ. TCRdb reprocessed the 5' RACE reads with MiXCR, giving one entry per CDR3 protein. The sample records tens of thousands of distinct CDR3 sequences, 7.3% being singletons. Sequencing input: PBMCs or a T cell subset sorted from them (not recorded which). The chain uses TRBV7-6 and TRBJ1-5, with D uncertain. This sequence originates from a man aged 18 to 30 who had mild COVID-19 (a few samples of this study predate the infection). Cell type and time point are not known. CDR3 in amino acids: CATDQPQHF. In DNA form, the CDR3 reads TGTGCCACCGATCAGCCCCAGCATTTT. The full variable domain, with the rest looked up from reference TRBV7-6 and TRBJ1-5, is GAGVSQSPRYKVTKRGQDVALRCDPISGHVSLYWYRQALGQGPEFLTYFNYEAQQDKSGLPNDRFSAERPEGSISTLTIQRTEQRDSAMYRCATDQPQHFGDGTRLSIL.